Below, one TCR beta chain is given with its context. This entry belongs to a study of somatic mutations in cytotoxic T cells in rheumatoid arthritis. Here immunoSEQ multiplex PCR was the method, and the copy in TCRdb shows in-frame clones only, minus some. The sample yields 35,000 to 40,000 clones, under 85% seen once. The V end was cut by 6 bases, the J end by 5 bases, with 17 bases between. Germline V gene sequence: CDR1 MNHEY, CDR2 SMNVEV (reference sequence). The CDR3 is 15 amino acids. The sequencing input was CD8+ T cells sorted from blood. The chain has TRBV27 and TRBJ2-1; weak D call: TRBD2 (6 bases). The sequence derives from a middle-aged man in good health. CDR3 sequence: CASSPMTSPHNEQFF. DNA for the CDR3: TGTGCCAGCAGCCCGATGACTAGTCCCCACAATGAGCAGTTCTTC.